These T cell receptor beta chains were read from a single sample in a study of shared clonotypes between healthy human individuals. The protocol was immunoSEQ multiplex PCR, while the TCRdb copy is restricted to in-frame clones and leaves out a portion. Of a few million clones listed, around 95% are singletons. The sequencing sample was made of naive CD4+ T cells sorted from blood. Receptors originate from a man younger than 30 in good health. The CDR3 runs from the conserved cysteine through the conserved F or W. A D gene is named only where the DNA matches it firmly. Clone size is given for some rows only: seen once, a few or many times, or a class if the clone is expanded.

- 13 TRBJ2-7 TRBV7-6 - TGTGCCAGCAGCTCAAGGGGCTCCTACGAGCAGTACTTC CASSSRGSYEQYF
TRBD2 14 TRBJ2-7 TRBV7-2 - TGTGCCAGCAGCAGACTAGCGGGATCCTACGAGCAGTACTTC CASSRLAGSYEQYF
- 15 TRBJ2-7 TRBV21-1 - TGTGCCAGCAGCAAAAGGTTACGGGAAGACTACGAGCAGTACTTC CASSKRLREDYEQYF
- 14 TRBJ1-1 TRBV14 - TGTGCCAGCAGCCCACGATCGACACAGACTGAAGCTTTCTTT CASSPRSTQTEAFF
TRBD1 14 TRBJ1-5 TRBV29-1 - TGCAGCTCGGCCCGGGACAGGGGTAATCAGCCCCAGCATTTT CSSARDRGNQPQHF
- 14 TRBJ1-5 TRBV6-1 - TGTGCCAGCAGTTTGGGGCAGTACAATCAGCCCCAGCATTTT CASSLGQYNQPQHF
- 12 TRBJ1-2 TRBV14 - TGTGCCAGCAGCCATGGACTCTATGGCTACACCTTC CASSHGLYGYTF
- 13 TRBJ2-3 TRBV2 - TGTGCCAGCATATTCAGGGTCACAGATACGCAGTATTTT CASIFRVTDTQYF
- 11 TRBJ2-7 TRBV6-1 - TGTGCCAGCATCGATCTCTACGAGCAGTACTTC CASIDLYEQYF
- 16 TRBJ2-6 TRBV4-3 - TGCGCCAGCAGCCAAGTGATCAACAGTGGGGCCAACGTCCTGACTTTC CASSQVINSGANVLTF
TRBD2 15 TRBJ2-7 TRBV9 - TGTGCCAGCAGCGTAGAGGGGAGCGGGGTCTACGAGCAGTACTTC CASSVEGSGVYEQYF
- 13 TRBJ1-1 TRBV5-1 - TGCGCCAGCGGAAACACCCTGAACACTGAAGCTTTCTTT CASGNTLNTEAFF
TRBD1 15 TRBJ2-7 TRBV10-1 - TGCGCCAGCAGGAAAGGACAGGGAAGTCCCTACGAGCAGTACTTC CASRKGQGSPYEQYF
- 13 TRBJ2-3 TRBV5-1 - TGCGCCAGCAGCTCCCTCCTAGGGGATACGCAGTATTTT CASSSLLGDTQYF
- 15 TRBJ1-6 TRBV28 once TGTGCCAGCAGTTTCCAATCGGTGGGGGATTCACCCCTCCACTTT CASSFQSVGDSPLHF
- 15 TRBJ1-1 TRBV18 - TGTGCCAGCTCACCCCGGCAATTTGTGAACACTGAAGCTTTCTTT CASSPRQFVNTEAFF
- 15 TRBJ1-6 TRBV28 - TGTGCCAGCAGTTCGGTTCGAAAATATAATTCACCCCTTCACTTT CASSSVRKYNSPLHF
- 15 TRBJ2-7 TRBV18 - TGTGCCAGCTCACCACCGGGGCCTTCGTCCTACGAGCAGTACTTC CASSPPGPSSYEQYF
- 15 TRBJ2-1 TRBV23-1 once TGCGCCAGCAGTCTTGGGACACGCTCCTACAATGAGCAGTTCTTC CASSLGTRSYNEQFF
- 14 TRBJ1-1 TRBV11-2 - TGTGCCAGCAGCTTAGAACCGGTGAACACTGAAGCTTTCTTT CASSLEPVNTEAFF
TRBD2 16 TRBJ2-3 TRBV30 - TGTGCCTGGAGTGGACTAGCGGGGCCTAGGGCAGATACGCAGTATTTT CAWSGLAGPRADTQYF
TRBD1 15 TRBJ2-5 TRBV27 once TGTGCCAGCAGTATGAACAGGGGGCGAGTGGAGACCCAGTACTTC CASSMNRGRVETQYF
- 14 TRBJ2-7 TRBV6-5 - TGTGCCGGCAGCCCCGTTAGGGCCCCCTACGAGCAGTACTTC CAGSPVRAPYEQYF
TRBD1 16 TRBJ2-7 TRBV7-9 - TGTGCCAGCAGCTTAGAACCGGGACAGGGGTCCTACGAGCAGTACTTC CASSLEPGQGSYEQYF
TRBD1 15 TRBJ2-1 TRBV6-5 - TGTGCCAGCAGTCGGGACAGGGGACCCTACAATGAGCAGTTCTTC CASSRDRGPYNEQFF
- 13 TRBJ2-5 TRBV7-2 - TGTGCCAGCAGCTTAGTATATCCGGAGACCCAGTACTTC CASSLVYPETQYF
TRBD1 15 TRBJ2-7 TRBV28 - TGTGCCAGCAGTTCCGGACAGGGGTCCTCCTACGAGCAGTACTTC CASSSGQGSSYEQYF
- 12 TRBJ1-1 TRBV6-1 - TGTGCCAGCAGTGAAAGGGTGCCGAAAGCTTTCTTT CASSERVPKAFF
- 11 TRBJ2-1 TRBV11-3 few TGTGCCAGCAGCTCCGACAATGAGCAGTTCTTC CASSSDNEQFF
TRBD1 16 TRBJ1-2 TRBV28 - TGTGCCTCTCACCCCTCCGACAGGGGAGCTAACTATGGCTACACCTTC CASHPSDRGANYGYTF
- 11 TRBJ1-4 TRBV5-1 - TGCGCCAGCAGCTTCGGGGAAAAACTGTTTTTT CASSFGEKLFF
- 14 TRBJ2-6 TRBV6-5 - TGTGCCAGCAGTGGGGAATCTGGGGCCAACGTCCTGACTTTC CASSGESGANVLTF